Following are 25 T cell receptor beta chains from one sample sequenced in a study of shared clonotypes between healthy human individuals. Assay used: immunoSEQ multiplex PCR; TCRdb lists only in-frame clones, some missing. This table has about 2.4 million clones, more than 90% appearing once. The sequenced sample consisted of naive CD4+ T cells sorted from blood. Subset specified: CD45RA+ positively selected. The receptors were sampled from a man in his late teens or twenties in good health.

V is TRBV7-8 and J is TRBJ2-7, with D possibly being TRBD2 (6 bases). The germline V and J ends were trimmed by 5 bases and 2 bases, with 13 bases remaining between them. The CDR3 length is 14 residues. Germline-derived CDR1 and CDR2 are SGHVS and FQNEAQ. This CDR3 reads CASSTAGGAYEQYF. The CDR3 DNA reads TGTGCCAGCAGCACAGCGGGTGGGGCCTACGAGCAGTACTTC.

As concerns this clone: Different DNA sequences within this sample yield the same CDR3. The CDR3 here is CASSEQGGTEAFF. The DNA of the CDR3 is TGTGCCAGCAGCGAACAGGGGGGAACTGAAGCTTTCTTT. This rearrangement joins TRBV7-2 to TRBJ1-1; 8 positions match TRBD1. The CDR3 runs 13 residues. With 5 bases clipped from V and 5 bases from J, the junction kept 4 bases outside the gene matches. The germline V gene has CDR1 SGHTA and CDR2 FQGNSA.

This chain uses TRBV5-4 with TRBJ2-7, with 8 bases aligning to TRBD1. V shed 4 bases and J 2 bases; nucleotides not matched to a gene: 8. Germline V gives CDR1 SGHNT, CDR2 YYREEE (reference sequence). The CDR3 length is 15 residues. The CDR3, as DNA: TGTGCCAGCAGCCAGCAAACAGGGGGAGCCTACGAGCAGTACTTC. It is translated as CASSQQTGGAYEQYF.

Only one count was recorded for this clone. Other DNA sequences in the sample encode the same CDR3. The CDR3 nucleotides are TGTGCCAGCAGTTTTGGGAAGACCCAGTACTTC. Translation: CASSFGKTQYF. The J gene is TRBJ2-5, the V gene TRBV6-5; D ambiguous. The ends were cut back, 4 bases at V and 6 bases at J, with 6 bases in the middle. There are 11 residues in the CDR3. The germline CDR1 and CDR2 sequences are MNHEY and SVGAGI.

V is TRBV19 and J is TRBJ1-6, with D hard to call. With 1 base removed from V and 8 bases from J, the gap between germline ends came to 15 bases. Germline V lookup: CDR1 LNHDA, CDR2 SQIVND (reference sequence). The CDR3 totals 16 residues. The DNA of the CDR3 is TGTGCCAGTAGTATAGCCCCCCGTCTGGGCCATTCACCCCTCCACTTT. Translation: CASSIAPRLGHSPLHF.

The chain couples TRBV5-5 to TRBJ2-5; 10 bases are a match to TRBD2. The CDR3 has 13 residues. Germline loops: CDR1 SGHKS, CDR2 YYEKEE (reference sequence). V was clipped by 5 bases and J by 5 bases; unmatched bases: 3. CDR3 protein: CASRLAGLETQYF. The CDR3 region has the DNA TGTGCCAGCAGACTAGCGGGGCTTGAGACCCAGTACTTC.

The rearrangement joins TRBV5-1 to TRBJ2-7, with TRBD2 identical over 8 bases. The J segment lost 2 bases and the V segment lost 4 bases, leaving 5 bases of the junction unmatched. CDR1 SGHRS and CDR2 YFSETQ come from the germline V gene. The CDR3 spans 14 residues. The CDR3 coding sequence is TGCGCCAGCAGCCTGCTTAGCGGGGCCTACGAGCAGTACTTC. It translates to CASSLLSGAYEQYF.

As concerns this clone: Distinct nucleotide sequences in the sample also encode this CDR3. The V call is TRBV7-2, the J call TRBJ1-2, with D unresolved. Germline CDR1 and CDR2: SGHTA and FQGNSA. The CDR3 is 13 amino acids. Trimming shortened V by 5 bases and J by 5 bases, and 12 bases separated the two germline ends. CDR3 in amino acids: CASSPDGGYGYTF. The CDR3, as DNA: TGTGCCAGCAGCCCCGACGGAGGGTATGGCTACACCTTC.

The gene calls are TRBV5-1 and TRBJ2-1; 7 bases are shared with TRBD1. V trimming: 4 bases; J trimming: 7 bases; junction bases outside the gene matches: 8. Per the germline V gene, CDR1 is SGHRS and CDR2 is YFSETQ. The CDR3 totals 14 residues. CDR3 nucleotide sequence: TGCGCCAGCAGCATCAGCCCACAGGGGAATGAGCAGTTCTTC. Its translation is CASSISPQGNEQFF.

The chain's CDR3 is CASSLSDNSPLHF. In DNA form, the CDR3 reads TGTGCCAGCAGCTTGTCAGATAATTCACCCCTCCACTTT. V usage is TRBV7-2 and J usage is TRBJ1-6; D remains ambiguous. The CDR3 totals 13 residues. The germline gives CDR1 SGHTA, CDR2 FQGNSA. The V gene lost 3 bases and the J gene lost 5 bases, with 5 bases spanning the gap. Supplemented by reference TRBV7-2 and TRBJ1-6, the full variable domain reads GAGVSQSPSNKVTEKGKDVELRCDPISGHTALYWYRQSLGQGLEFLIYFQGNSAPDKSGLPSDRFSAERTGGSVSTLTIQRTQQEDSAVYLCASSLSDNSPLHFGNGTRLTVT.

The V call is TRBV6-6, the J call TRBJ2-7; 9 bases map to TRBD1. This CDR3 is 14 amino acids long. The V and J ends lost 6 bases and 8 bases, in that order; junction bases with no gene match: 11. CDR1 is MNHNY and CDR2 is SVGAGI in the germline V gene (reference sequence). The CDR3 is CASSTPGQGGQQYF. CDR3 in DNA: TGTGCCAGCAGCACACCGGGACAGGGAGGCCAGCAGTACTTC.

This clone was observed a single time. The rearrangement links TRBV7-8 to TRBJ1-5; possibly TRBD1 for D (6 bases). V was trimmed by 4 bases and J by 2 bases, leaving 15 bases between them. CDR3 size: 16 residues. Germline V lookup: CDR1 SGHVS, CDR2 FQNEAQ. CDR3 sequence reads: CASSSIQGDGNQPQHF. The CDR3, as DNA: TGTGCCAGCAGCTCGATACAGGGAGACGGCAATCAGCCCCAGCATTTT.

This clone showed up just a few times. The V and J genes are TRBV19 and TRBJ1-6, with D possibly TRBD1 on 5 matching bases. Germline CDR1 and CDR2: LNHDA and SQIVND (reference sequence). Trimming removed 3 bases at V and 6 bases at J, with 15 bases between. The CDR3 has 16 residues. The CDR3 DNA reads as TGTGCCAGTAGTATTGAGGCGGGACGGCCTAATTCACCCCTCCACTTT. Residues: CASSIEAGRPNSPLHF.

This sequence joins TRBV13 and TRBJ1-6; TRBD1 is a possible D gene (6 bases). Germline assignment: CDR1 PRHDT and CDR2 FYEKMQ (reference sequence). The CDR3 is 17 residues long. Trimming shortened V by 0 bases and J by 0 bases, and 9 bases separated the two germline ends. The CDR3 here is CASSLGGQTSYNSPLHF. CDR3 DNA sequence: TGTGCCAGCAGCTTAGGTGGACAGACCTCCTATAATTCACCCCTCCACTTT.

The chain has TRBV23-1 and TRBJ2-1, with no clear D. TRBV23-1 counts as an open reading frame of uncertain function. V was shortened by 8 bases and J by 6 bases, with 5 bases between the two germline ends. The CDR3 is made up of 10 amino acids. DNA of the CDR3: TGCGCCAGCTCGCCCAATGAGCAGTTCTTC. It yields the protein CASSPNEQFF.

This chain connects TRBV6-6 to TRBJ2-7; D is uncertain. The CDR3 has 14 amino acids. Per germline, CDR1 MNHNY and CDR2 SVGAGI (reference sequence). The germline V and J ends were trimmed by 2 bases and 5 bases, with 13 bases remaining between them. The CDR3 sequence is CASSYNPPRNEQYF. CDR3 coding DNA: TGTGCCAGCAGTTACAATCCACCTAGGAACGAGCAGTACTTC.

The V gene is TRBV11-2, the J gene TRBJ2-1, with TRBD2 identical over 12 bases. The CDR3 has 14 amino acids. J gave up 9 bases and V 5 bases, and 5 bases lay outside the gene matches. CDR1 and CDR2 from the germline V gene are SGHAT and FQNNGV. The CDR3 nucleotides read TGTGCCAGCAGCGCCGGACTAGCGGGGTTTGAGCAGTTCTTC. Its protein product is CASSAGLAGFEQFF.

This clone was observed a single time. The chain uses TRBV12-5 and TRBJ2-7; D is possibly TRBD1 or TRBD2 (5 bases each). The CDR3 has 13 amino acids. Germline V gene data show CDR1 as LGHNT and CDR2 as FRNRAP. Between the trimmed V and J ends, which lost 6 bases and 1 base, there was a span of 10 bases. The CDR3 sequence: CASGLAGSYEQYF. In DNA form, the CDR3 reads TGTGCTAGTGGCCTAGCAGGGTCCTACGAGCAGTACTTC.

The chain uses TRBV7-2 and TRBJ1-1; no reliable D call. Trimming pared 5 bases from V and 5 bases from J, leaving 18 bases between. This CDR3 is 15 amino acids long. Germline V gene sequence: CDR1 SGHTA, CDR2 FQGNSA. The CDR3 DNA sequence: TGTGCCAGCAGCCCCGTATCGGAGGGAAGGACTGAAGCTTTCTTT. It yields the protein CASSPVSEGRTEAFF.

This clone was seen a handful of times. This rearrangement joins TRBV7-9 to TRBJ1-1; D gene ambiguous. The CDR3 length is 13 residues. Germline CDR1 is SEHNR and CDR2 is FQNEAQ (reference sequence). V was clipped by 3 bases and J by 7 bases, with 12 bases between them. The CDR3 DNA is TGTGCCAGCAGCTTGGGCACAATACTTGAAGCTTTCTTT. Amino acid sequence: CASSLGTILEAFF. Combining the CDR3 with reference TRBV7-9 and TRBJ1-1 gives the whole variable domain DTGVSQNPRHKITKRGQNVTFRCDPISEHNRLYWYRQTLGQGPEFLTYFQNEAQLEKSRLLSDRFSAERPKGSFSTLEIQRTEQGDSAMYLCASSLGTILEAFFGQGTRLTVV.

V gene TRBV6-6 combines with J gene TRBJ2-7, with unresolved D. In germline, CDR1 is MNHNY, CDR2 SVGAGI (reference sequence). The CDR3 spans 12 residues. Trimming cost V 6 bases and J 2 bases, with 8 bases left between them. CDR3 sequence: CASRTPTYEQYF. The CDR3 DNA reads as TGTGCCAGCAGGACTCCAACCTACGAGCAGTACTTC.

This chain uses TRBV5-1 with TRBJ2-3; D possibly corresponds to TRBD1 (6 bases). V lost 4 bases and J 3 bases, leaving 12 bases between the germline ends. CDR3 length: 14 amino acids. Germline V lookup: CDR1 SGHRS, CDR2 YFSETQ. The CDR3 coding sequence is TGCGCCAGCAGCCCTCAACAGGGTACAGATACGCAGTATTTT. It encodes CASSPQQGTDTQYF.

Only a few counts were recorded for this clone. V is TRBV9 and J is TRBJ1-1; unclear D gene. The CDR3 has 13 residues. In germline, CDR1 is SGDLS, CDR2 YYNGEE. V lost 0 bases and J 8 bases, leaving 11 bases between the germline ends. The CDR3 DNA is TGTGCCAGCAGCGTAGGGAACCGGGCCGAAGCTTTCTTT. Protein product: CASSVGNRAEAFF.

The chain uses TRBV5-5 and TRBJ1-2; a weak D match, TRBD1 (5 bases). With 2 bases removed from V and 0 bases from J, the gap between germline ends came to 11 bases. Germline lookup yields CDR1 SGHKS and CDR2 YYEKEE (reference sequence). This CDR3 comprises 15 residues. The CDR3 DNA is TGTGCCAGCAGCTTTTCAGGGAAAACTAACTATGGCTACACCTTC. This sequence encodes CASSFSGKTNYGYTF.

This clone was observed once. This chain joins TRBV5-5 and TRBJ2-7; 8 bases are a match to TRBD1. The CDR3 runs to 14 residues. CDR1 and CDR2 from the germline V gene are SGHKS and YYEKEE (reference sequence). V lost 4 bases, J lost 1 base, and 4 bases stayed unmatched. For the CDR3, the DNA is TGTGCCAGCAGCCCGGACAGGGTATCCTACGAGCAGTACTTC. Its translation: CASSPDRVSYEQYF.